The TCR beta chain under discussion was sequenced for a study of early T cells in non-severe SARS-CoV-2 infection. The overall study: With bulk RNA from unsorted whole blood as input, sequencing yielded unpaired chains.

Broader study findings: The study's VDJdb matching favored anti-spike CD8 responses and missed private and CD4 specificities.

Germline V gene sequence: CDR1 DFQATT, CDR2 SNEGSKA (reference sequence). The V end was cut by 6 bases, the J end by 1 base, with 13 bases between. The CDR3 consists of 14 residues. Attached unique molecular identifiers marked individual cDNA molecules. TCRdb recomputed calls from the 5' RACE reads with MiXCR, one row per CDR3 protein. The table shows tens of thousands of distinct CDR3 sequences, with roughly 4% occurring only once. This clonotype was seen at least ten times. Its antigen is not identified. The sequenced sample consisted of whole blood. V is TRBV20-1 and J is TRBJ2-4; tentative D call: TRBD1 (6 bases). This clonotype originated in an adult who was a healthcare worker with PCR-confirmed SARS-CoV-2 infection or an uninfected control (not recorded which). The CDR3 here is CSALPTGAKNIQYF. CDR3 nucleotide sequence: TGCAGTGCCCTTCCCACAGGGGCCAAAAACATTCAGTACTTC.